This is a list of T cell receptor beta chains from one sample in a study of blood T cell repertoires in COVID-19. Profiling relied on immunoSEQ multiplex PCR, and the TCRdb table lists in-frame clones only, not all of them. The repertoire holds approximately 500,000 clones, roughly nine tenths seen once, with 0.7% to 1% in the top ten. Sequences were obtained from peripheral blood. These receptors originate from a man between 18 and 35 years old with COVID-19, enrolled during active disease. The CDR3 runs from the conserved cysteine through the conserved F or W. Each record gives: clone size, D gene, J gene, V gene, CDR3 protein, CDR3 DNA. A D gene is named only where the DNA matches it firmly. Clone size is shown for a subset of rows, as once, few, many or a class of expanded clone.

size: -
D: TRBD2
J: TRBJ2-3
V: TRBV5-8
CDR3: CASSFVSSGVGTDTQYF
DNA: TGTGCCAGCAGCTTTGTTTCTAGCGGAGTGGGCACAGATACGCAGTATTTT

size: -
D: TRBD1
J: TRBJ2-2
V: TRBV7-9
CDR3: CASSLWGTGTGELFF
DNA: TGTGCCAGCAGCTTATGGGGGACAGGGACCGGGGAGCTGTTTTTT

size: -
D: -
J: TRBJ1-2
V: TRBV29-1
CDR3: CSVWTTENYGYTF
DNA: TGCAGCGTATGGACAACGGAAAACTATGGCTACACCTTC

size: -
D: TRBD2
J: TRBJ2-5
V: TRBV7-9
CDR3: CASSRWREGGETQYF
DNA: TGTGCCAGCAGCCGGTGGCGGGAGGGCGGAGAGACCCAGTACTTC

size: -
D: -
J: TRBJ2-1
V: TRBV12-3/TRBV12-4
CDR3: CASSLSGEQFF
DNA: TGTGCCAGCAGTCTAAGTGGTGAGCAGTTCTTC

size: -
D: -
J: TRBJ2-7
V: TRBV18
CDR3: CASEQGSEQYF
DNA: TGTGCCAGCGAACAGGGAAGCGAGCAGTACTTC

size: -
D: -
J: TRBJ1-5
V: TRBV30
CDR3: CAYSLSIYNQPQHF
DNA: TGTGCCTACAGTCTATCTATATACAATCAGCCCCAGCATTTT

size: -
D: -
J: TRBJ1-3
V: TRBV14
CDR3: CASSQLSPGNTIYF
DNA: TGTGCCAGCAGCCAGCTGAGCCCTGGAAACACCATATATTTT

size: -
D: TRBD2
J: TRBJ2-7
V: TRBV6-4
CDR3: CASSDRCGGATYEQYF
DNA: TGTGCCAGCAGTGACCGTTGCGGGGGGGCCACCTACGAGCAGTACTTC

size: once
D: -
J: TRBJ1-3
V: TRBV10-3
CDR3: CAISAGNTIYF
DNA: TGTGCCATCAGCGCTGGAAACACCATATATTTT

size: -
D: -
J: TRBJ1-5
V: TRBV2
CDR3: CASSQGNQPQHF
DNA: TGTGCCAGCAGCCAGGGAAATCAGCCCCAGCATTTT

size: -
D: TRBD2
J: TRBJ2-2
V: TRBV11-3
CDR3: CASSGLAGATGELFF
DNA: TGTGCCAGCAGCGGCCTAGCGGGAGCAACCGGGGAGCTGTTTTTT

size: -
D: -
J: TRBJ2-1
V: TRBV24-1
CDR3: CATSAAPGYNEQFF
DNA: TGTGCCACCAGTGCGGCCCCAGGGTACAATGAGCAGTTCTTC

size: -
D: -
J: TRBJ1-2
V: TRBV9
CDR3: CASSVGASNYGYTF
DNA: TGTGCCAGCAGCGTAGGGGCATCTAACTATGGCTACACCTTC

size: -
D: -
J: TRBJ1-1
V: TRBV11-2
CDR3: CASSFINTEAFF
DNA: TGTGCCAGCAGCTTTATTAACACTGAAGCTTTCTTT